This T cell receptor beta chain comes out of a study of early T cells in non-severe SARS-CoV-2 infection. Between the trimmed V and J ends, which lost 5 bases and 10 bases, there was a span of 10 bases. CDR1 is SGHTA, CDR2 FQGNSA, per germline. This CDR3 has 11 amino acids. Each CDR3 protein gets one entry after TCRdb re-called the 5' RACE reads with MiXCR. Among around 53,000 distinct CDR3 sequences, about an eighth were seen once, and the ten largest hold roughly a tenth. The TCR sequence derives from an adult who was a healthcare worker with PCR-confirmed SARS-CoV-2 infection or an uninfected control (not recorded which). The rearrangement uses TRBV7-2 and TRBJ2-3; D is uncertain. Sequencing was performed on whole blood. In DNA form, the CDR3 reads TGTGCCAGCAGCCCGACCCAAGCGCAGTATTTT. As protein: CASSPTQAQYF.